This TCR beta chain was retrieved from a study of breast tumors, draining lymph nodes, adjacent tissues. TCRdb reanalysed the multiplex PCR reads using MiXCR and keeps one entry per CDR3 protein. The repertoire holds about 100,000 distinct CDR3 sequences, with approximately 21% as singletons. Breast cancer patients provided tissue from their axillary draining lymph nodes. The V end was cut by 7 bases, the J end by 5 bases, with 9 bases between. Germline V gene data show CDR1 as MDHEN and CDR2 as SYDVKM. The CDR3 runs to 11 residues. This clonotype has a handful of counts. Sequenced: axillary lymph node tissue. The receptor was isolated from a female donor with breast cancer. Some clones in this sample may be carry-over from other donors' samples. The V and J genes are TRBV28 and TRBJ2-7; D is uncertain. In DNA form, the CDR3 reads TGTGCCAGCACCCTACTGGACGAGCAGTACTTC. Its protein is CASTLLDEQYF.